Ten or more counts support the clone carrying this T cell receptor beta chain. Its antigen is still unknown. A library of TCRbeta sequences, prepared with unique molecular identifiers, was generated. TCRdb called the PCR reads again in MiXCR, with one record for every CDR3 protein. The repertoire holds under 750,000 distinct CDR3 sequences, with 23% as singletons. The sample is drawn from a study of T-cell reconstitution after alpha-beta-depleted transplantation in children. Findings and limits, study-wide: At the one-year point after transplant, T-cell counts and TCRbeta diversity were found to come mostly from T cells that had been newly produced.

V was trimmed by 6 bases and J by 5 bases, leaving 9 bases between them. The CDR3 runs 12 residues. The clonotype was recovered from a boy under two years old who had a stem cell transplant for acute myeloid leukemia, so the T cells may come from the graft donor. Sequences were derived from PBMCs, mostly from graft donor cells, sampled 360 days after TCRalphabeta/CD19-depleted stem cell transplant. The chain links TRBV12-3 or TRBV12-4 to TRBJ2-3; D gene uncertain. The CDR3 DNA follows: TGTGCCAGCAGGGCACCGGGAGATACGCAGTATTTT. The encoded protein is CASRAPGDTQYF.